These T cell receptor beta chains were read from a single sample in a study of T cells in localized non-small cell lung cancer. TCRdb's copy holds only in-frame clones and misses some; the assay was immunoSEQ multiplex PCR. The sample contains 35,000 to 50,000 clones, roughly three quarters of which appear only once. The source was PBMCs, collected before any cancer treatment. The receptors come from a woman aged 35-75 years with stage II squamous cell lung carcinoma. CDR3s include the opening cysteine and the closing phenylalanine or tryptophan. A D gene is named only where the DNA matches it firmly. A clone size is listed for some rows: how often the clone was seen (once, few, many), or a class if it is expanded.

D gene: TRBD2
clone size: NA
J gene: TRBJ2-5
V gene: TRBV11-2
CDR3 protein: CASSLALARETQYF
CDR3 DNA: TGTGCCAGCAGCTTAGCACTAGCGAGGGAGACCCAGTACTTC

D gene: TRBD1
clone size: once
J gene: TRBJ2-7
V gene: TRBV19
CDR3 protein: CASSIRVGQGAYEQYF
CDR3 DNA: TGTGCCAGTAGTATACGCGTAGGACAGGGGGCCTACGAGCAGTACTTC

D gene: NA
clone size: NA
J gene: TRBJ2-3
V gene: TRBV19
CDR3 protein: CASSRAGTDTQYF
CDR3 DNA: TGTGCCAGTAGTAGAGCCGGCACAGATACGCAGTATTTT

D gene: NA
clone size: NA
J gene: TRBJ1-3
V gene: TRBV2
CDR3 protein: CASSEWISSGNTIYF
CDR3 DNA: TGTGCCAGCAGTGAATGGATCAGCTCTGGAAACACCATATATTTT

D gene: NA
clone size: NA
J gene: TRBJ2-5
V gene: TRBV7-6
CDR3 protein: CASSLTRGSKTQYF
CDR3 DNA: TGTGCCAGCAGCTTAACCAGGGGCTCGAAGACCCAGTACTTC

D gene: NA
clone size: few
J gene: TRBJ1-5
V gene: TRBV2
CDR3 protein: CASSVGPGANQPQHF
CDR3 DNA: TGTGCCAGCAGTGTCGGCCCGGGGGCTAATCAGCCCCAGCATTTT

D gene: NA
clone size: NA
J gene: TRBJ1-2
V gene: TRBV5-1
CDR3 protein: CASSLDSFYGYTF
CDR3 DNA: TGCGCCAGCAGCTTGGACAGTTTCTATGGCTACACCTTC

D gene: NA
clone size: NA
J gene: TRBJ2-3
V gene: TRBV7-8
CDR3 protein: CASSPREDTQYF
CDR3 DNA: TGTGCCAGCAGCCCCAGGGAAGATACGCAGTATTTT

D gene: NA
clone size: NA
J gene: TRBJ2-7
V gene: TRBV18
CDR3 protein: CASSPNPGASSYEQYF
CDR3 DNA: TGTGCCAGCTCACCGAACCCGGGCGCGAGCTCCTACGAGCAGTACTTC

D gene: TRBD2
clone size: NA
J gene: TRBJ2-7
V gene: TRBV4-2
CDR3 protein: CASSLDPSGSYEQYF
CDR3 DNA: TGTGCCAGCAGCTTGGACCCTAGCGGGTCCTACGAGCAGTACTTC

D gene: NA
clone size: NA
J gene: TRBJ1-2
V gene: TRBV18
CDR3 protein: CASSPLRESGYTF
CDR3 DNA: TGTGCCAGCTCACCGCTCAGGGAGAGTGGCTACACCTTC

D gene: NA
clone size: NA
J gene: TRBJ2-1
V gene: TRBV5-1
CDR3 protein: CASSPVSRGGDNEQFF
CDR3 DNA: TGCGCCAGCAGCCCCGTATCGCGAGGGGGGGACAATGAGCAGTTCTTC

D gene: NA
clone size: NA
J gene: TRBJ2-2
V gene: TRBV6-5
CDR3 protein: CASSYDHRANTGELFF
CDR3 DNA: TGTGCCAGCAGTTATGACCACAGAGCGAACACCGGGGAGCTGTTTTTT

D gene: NA
clone size: NA
J gene: TRBJ1-4
V gene: TRBV9
CDR3 protein: CASSVDATNEKLFF
CDR3 DNA: TGTGCCAGCAGCGTAGACGCAACTAATGAAAAACTGTTTTTT

D gene: NA
clone size: once
J gene: TRBJ1-3
V gene: TRBV7-9
CDR3 protein: CASSSRDSGNTIYF
CDR3 DNA: TGTGCCAGCAGCTCCCGGGACTCCGGAAACACCATATATTTT

D gene: NA
clone size: NA
J gene: TRBJ1-2
V gene: TRBV19
CDR3 protein: CASSPQIHEGAYYGYTF
CDR3 DNA: TGTGCCAGTAGTCCACAAATACACGAGGGAGCTTACTATGGCTACACCTTC

D gene: TRBD1
clone size: once
J gene: TRBJ1-5
V gene: TRBV6-1
CDR3 protein: CASSAQMDRAGQPQHF
CDR3 DNA: TGTGCCAGCAGTGCCCAAATGGACAGGGCGGGACAGCCCCAGCATTTT

D gene: NA
clone size: NA
J gene: TRBJ2-1
V gene: TRBV19
CDR3 protein: CASIDRNSYNEQFF
CDR3 DNA: TGTGCCAGTATTGACAGGAACTCCTACAATGAGCAGTTCTTC

D gene: NA
clone size: NA
J gene: TRBJ2-2
V gene: TRBV5-6
CDR3 protein: CASSLGRRGRPNTGELFF
CDR3 DNA: TGTGCCAGCAGCTTGGGTAGAAGGGGCCGACCGAACACCGGGGAGCTGTTTTTT

D gene: NA
clone size: NA
J gene: TRBJ2-2
V gene: TRBV27
CDR3 protein: CASSFYIPEGGELFF
CDR3 DNA: TGTGCCAGCAGTTTTTATATCCCAGAGGGCGGGGAGCTGTTTTTT

D gene: NA
clone size: NA
J gene: TRBJ2-1
V gene: TRBV7-9
CDR3 protein: CASSPRGGKNEQFF
CDR3 DNA: TGTGCCAGCAGCCCTCGGGGCGGGAAGAATGAGCAGTTCTTC

D gene: NA
clone size: NA
J gene: TRBJ1-5
V gene: TRBV7-9
CDR3 protein: CASSFADPQPQHF
CDR3 DNA: TGTGCCAGCAGCTTTGCAGACCCTCAGCCCCAGCATTTT

D gene: NA
clone size: once
J gene: TRBJ2-5
V gene: TRBV5-5
CDR3 protein: CASSDPTGAETQYF
CDR3 DNA: TGTGCCAGCAGCGACCCCACGGGAGCGGAGACCCAGTACTTC

D gene: NA
clone size: NA
J gene: TRBJ2-2
V gene: TRBV4-3
CDR3 protein: CASSPAAGTGELFF
CDR3 DNA: TGCGCCAGCAGCCCCGCGGCGGGCACCGGGGAGCTGTTTTTT

D gene: NA
clone size: NA
J gene: TRBJ2-6
V gene: TRBV7-8
CDR3 protein: CASRLGGSAGANVLTF
CDR3 DNA: TGTGCCAGCAGGCTAGGGGGGTCGGCGGGGGCCAACGTCCTGACTTTC

D gene: NA
clone size: NA
J gene: TRBJ1-1
V gene: TRBV7-3
CDR3 protein: CASSREMNTEAFF
CDR3 DNA: TGTGCCAGCAGCCGGGAGATGAACACTGAAGCTTTCTTT

D gene: NA
clone size: NA
J gene: TRBJ1-2
V gene: TRBV10-3
CDR3 protein: CAISESTGNYGYTF
CDR3 DNA: TGTGCCATCAGTGAGTCGACAGGTAACTATGGCTACACCTTC

D gene: NA
clone size: NA
J gene: TRBJ2-2
V gene: TRBV5-8
CDR3 protein: CASSWRDGNTGELFF
CDR3 DNA: TGTGCCAGCAGCTGGCGGGACGGGAACACCGGGGAGCTGTTTTTT

D gene: TRBD1
clone size: NA
J gene: TRBJ2-3
V gene: TRBV7-2
CDR3 protein: CASSNRQGTQYF
CDR3 DNA: TGTGCCAGCAGCAACCGACAGGGGACGCAGTATTTT

D gene: NA
clone size: NA
J gene: TRBJ1-2
V gene: TRBV28
CDR3 protein: CASSPPTGDYGYTF
CDR3 DNA: TGTGCCAGCAGCCCCCCCACCGGGGACTATGGCTACACCTTC

D gene: NA
clone size: NA
J gene: TRBJ2-7
V gene: TRBV28
CDR3 protein: CASSKGPEQYF
CDR3 DNA: TGTGCCAGCAGTAAAGGCCCCGAGCAGTACTTC

D gene: NA
clone size: NA
J gene: TRBJ2-5
V gene: TRBV7-9
CDR3 protein: CASSLLGGPQETQYF
CDR3 DNA: TGTGCCAGCAGCTTATTAGGGGGACCTCAAGAGACCCAGTACTTC

D gene: TRBD1
clone size: NA
J gene: TRBJ1-1
V gene: TRBV29-1
CDR3 protein: CSGVGQGGSEAFF
CDR3 DNA: TGCAGCGGGGTAGGACAGGGGGGCTCTGAAGCTTTCTTT

D gene: NA
clone size: few
J gene: TRBJ1-1
V gene: TRBV7-3
CDR3 protein: CASSQQGNTEAFF
CDR3 DNA: TGTGCCAGCAGCCAGCAGGGAAACACTGAAGCTTTCTTT

D gene: TRBD1
clone size: many
J gene: TRBJ2-5
V gene: TRBV7-9
CDR3 protein: CASSDVARDSQETQYF
CDR3 DNA: TGTGCCAGCAGCGACGTAGCTAGGGACAGCCAAGAGACCCAGTACTTC

D gene: TRBD2
clone size: NA
J gene: TRBJ2-5
V gene: TRBV14
CDR3 protein: CASSQGFLTSRAETQYF
CDR3 DNA: TGTGCCAGCAGCCAGGGGTTCCTGACTAGCAGGGCGGAGACCCAGTACTTC

D gene: TRBD1
clone size: NA
J gene: TRBJ1-1
V gene: TRBV18
CDR3 protein: CASSPGQGTEAFF
CDR3 DNA: TGTGCCAGCTCACCGGGACAGGGGACTGAAGCTTTCTTT